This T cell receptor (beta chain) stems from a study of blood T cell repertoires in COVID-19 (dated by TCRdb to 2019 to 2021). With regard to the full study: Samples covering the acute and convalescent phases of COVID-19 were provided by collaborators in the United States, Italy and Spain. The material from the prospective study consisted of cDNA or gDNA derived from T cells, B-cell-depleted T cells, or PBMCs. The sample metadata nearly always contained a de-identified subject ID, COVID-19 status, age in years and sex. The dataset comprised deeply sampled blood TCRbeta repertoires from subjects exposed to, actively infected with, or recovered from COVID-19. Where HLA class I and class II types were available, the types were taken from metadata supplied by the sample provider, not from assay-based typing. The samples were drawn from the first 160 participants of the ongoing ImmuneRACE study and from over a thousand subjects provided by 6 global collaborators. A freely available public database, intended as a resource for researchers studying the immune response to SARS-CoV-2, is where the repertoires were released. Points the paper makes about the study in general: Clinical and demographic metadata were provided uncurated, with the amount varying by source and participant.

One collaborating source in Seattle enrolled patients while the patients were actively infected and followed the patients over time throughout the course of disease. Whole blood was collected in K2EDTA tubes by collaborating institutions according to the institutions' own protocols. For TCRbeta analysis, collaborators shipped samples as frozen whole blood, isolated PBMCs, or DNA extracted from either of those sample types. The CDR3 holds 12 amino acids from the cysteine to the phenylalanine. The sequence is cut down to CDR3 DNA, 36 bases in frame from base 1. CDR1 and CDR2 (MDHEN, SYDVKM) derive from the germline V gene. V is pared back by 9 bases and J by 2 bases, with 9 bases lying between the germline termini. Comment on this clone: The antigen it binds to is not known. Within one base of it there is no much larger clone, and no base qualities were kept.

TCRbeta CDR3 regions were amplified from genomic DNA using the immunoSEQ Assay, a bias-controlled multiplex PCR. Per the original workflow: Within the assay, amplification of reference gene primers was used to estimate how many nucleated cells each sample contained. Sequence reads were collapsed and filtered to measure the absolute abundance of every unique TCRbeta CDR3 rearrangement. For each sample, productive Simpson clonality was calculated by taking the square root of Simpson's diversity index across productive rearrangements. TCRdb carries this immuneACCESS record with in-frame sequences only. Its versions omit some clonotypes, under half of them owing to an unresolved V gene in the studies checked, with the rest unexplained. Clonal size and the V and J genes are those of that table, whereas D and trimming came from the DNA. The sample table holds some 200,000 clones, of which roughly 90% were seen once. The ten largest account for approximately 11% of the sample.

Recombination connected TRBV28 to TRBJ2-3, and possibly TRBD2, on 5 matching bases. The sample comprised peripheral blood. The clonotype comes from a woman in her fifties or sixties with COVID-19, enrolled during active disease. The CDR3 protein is CASYGITDTQYF. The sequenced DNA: TGTGCCAGTTACGGGATCACAGATACGCAGTATTTT.